The rows below give T cell receptor beta chains drawn from one sample of a study of regulatory T cells in long-lasting Graves disease. In TCRdb, the multiplex PCR reads were re-called with MiXCR into one record per CDR3 protein. The data contain over 450,000 distinct CDR3 sequences, 9.5% to 15% of them seen just once; the ten biggest clones take up roughly 8.2%. The sample was also linked to a second study, of T cells in Graves' hyperthyroidism and ophthalmopathy.

This material consisted of peripheral blood mononuclear cells (PBMCs), taken at new diagnosis, from a patient treated with antithyroid drugs. The origin of the receptors is a woman under 40 with Graves disease. The CDR3 runs from the conserved cysteine through the conserved F or W. A D gene is named only where the DNA matches it firmly. Clone size is stated in some rows and not others, as once, few, many or a class when expanded.

>once|TRBV28|TRBJ2-7|.
TGTGCCAGCAGTTTTGAGTACGGGACGATCTCCTACGAGCAGTACTTC
CASSFEYGTISYEQYF
>.|TRBV4-3|TRBJ2-2|.
TGCGCCAGCAGCCAAGAATTCGCAGGAAACACCGGGGAGCTGTTTTTT
CASSQEFAGNTGELFF
>.|TRBV20-1|TRBJ1-2|TRBD1
TGCAGTGCTAGAGTTCTCGACAGGGGGGGTGGCTACACCTTC
CSARVLDRGGGYTF
>.|TRBV5-1|TRBJ2-2|.
TGCGCCAGCAGCTTGGTTGCAGGACAGAACACCGGGGAGCTGTTTTTT
CASSLVAGQNTGELFF
>many|TRBV29-1|TRBJ1-1|TRBD1
TGCAGCGTTGTCAGGGACAGGGGGACCACTGAAGCTTTCTTT
CSVVRDRGTTEAFF
>.|TRBV10-3|TRBJ1-5|.
TGTGCCATCAGTGAGTCTGACAGCGGGCAGCCCCAGCATTTT
CAISESDSGQPQHF
>.|TRBV6-2/TRBV6-3|TRBJ2-6|.
TGTGCCAGCAGATTCGGCGTAGGGACTGGGGCCAACGTCCTGACTTTC
CASRFGVGTGANVLTF
>.|TRBV25-1|TRBJ2-3|TRBD2
TGTGCCAGCAGTGAATTGGTGGTAGCGGGAGGGACAGATACGCAGTATTTT
CASSELVVAGGTDTQYF
>many|TRBV4-1|TRBJ2-7|.
TGCGCCAGCAGCCAAGGGGCCTGGAGTTTCTCCCCGCTCGACTTC
CASSQGAWSFSPLDF
>many|TRBV2|TRBJ2-5|.
TGTGCCAGCGGAAAGGGACGGCTGGAGACCCAGTACTTC
CASGKGRLETQYF
>.|TRBV3-1|TRBJ1-2|.
TGTGCCAGCAGCCGACAGGATAACTATGGCTACACCTTC
CASSRQDNYGYTF
>many|TRBV20-1|TRBJ2-1|.
TGCAGTGCTAGAATTCGCGGACAAAGATCCTACAATGAGCAGTTCTTC
CSARIRGQRSYNEQFF
>many|TRBV28|TRBJ1-2|TRBD1
TGTGCCAGCAGTTCCCCCGGGACAGGGTATGGCTACACCTTC
CASSSPGTGYGYTF